These 32 T cell receptor beta chains were sequenced from one sample in a study of esophageal squamous cell carcinoma under preoperative chemotherapy (dated by TCRdb to 2016 to 2019). Explained via the paper, the time point label denotes: before preoperative PTX-NDP chemotherapy. The library was generated by PCR. TCRdb shows the sequencer as HiSeq X Ten. Clones were called with MiXCR by TCRdb after fastp trimmed the public reads at Q25, and only in-frame beta chains were retained. One record per CDR3 amino acid sequence lists the most common genes and DNA. The sample profile shows about 30,000 distinct CDR3 sequences; roughly 52% of them were found once. The top ten clonotypes cover approximately 12% of the sample. The sample here was taken from a patient given preoperative chemotherapy. The receptors were gathered from a human donor with esophageal squamous cell carcinoma. The donor label of this sample is uncertain.

The CDR3 here is CASSFGTGKNTGAQFF. Written as DNA, the CDR3 is TGTGCCAGCAGCTTCGGGACAGGAAAGAACACCGGGGCGCAGTTTTTT. The chain couples TRBV5-6 to TRBJ2-2, with 8 bases identical to TRBD1. Germline V gene data show CDR1 as SGHDT and CDR2 as YYEEEE. V gave up 2 bases and J gave up 16 bases; unmatched junction bases: 19. The CDR3 consists of 16 residues.

Worth noting for this clonotype: The junction does not match germline at one end; this may be a read error. The V call is TRBV6-1, the J call TRBJ2-1; D not resolved. The CDR3 has 12 residues. Germline CDR1 and CDR2: MNHNS and SASEGT. This CDR3 is CASAIIYNEQFF. The CDR3 DNA reads TGTGCCAGCGCTATTATCTACAATGAGCAGTTCTTT.

The V call is TRBV12-3 or TRBV12-4, the J call TRBJ2-3; perhaps TRBD2 as D (6 bases). Judging by the DNA end, TRBJ2-5 fits better; the J call may be wrong. This CDR3 has 15 amino acids. The CDR3 loop is CASSGRLGYIETQYF. For the CDR3, the DNA is TGTGCCAGCAGTGGTAGACTAGGTTATATTGAGACCCAGTACTTC.

The chain carries TRBV6-1 and TRBJ2-1, with TRBD2 matching over 15 bases. TRBJ2-7 matches the DNA end more closely, so the J call is doubtful. Looked up from germline, CDR1 is MNHNS and CDR2 is SASEGT. The CDR3 covers 13 residues. CDR3 bases: TGTGCCAGCAGGGGACTAGCGGGAGGCGAGCAGTACTTC. Amino acids: CASRGLAGGEQYF.

The chain links TRBV5-1 to TRBJ2-7, with 7 nucleotides matching TRBD2. This CDR3 comprises 14 residues. Germline CDR1 is SGHRS and CDR2 is YFSETQ. Trimming took 1 base from V and 2 from J; bases not matched to a gene: 3. The CDR3 nucleotides are TGCGCCAGCAGCTTGTCTAGCGGAACCTACGAGCAGTACTTC. It translates to CASSLSSGTYEQYF.

As regards this clonotype: A junction end diverges from the germline sequence, so it may reflect a read error. This chain connects TRBV7-7 to TRBJ2-2; 9 positions match TRBD2. The CDR3 is 15 amino acids. Germline loops: CDR1 SSHAT, CDR2 FNYEAQ (reference sequence). The CDR3 here is CASSFGLARAGEQFF. The CDR3 region has the DNA TGTGCTAGCAGCTTTGGACTAGCGAGAGCCGGGGAGCAGTTTTTT. Together with reference TRBV7-7 and TRBJ2-2, the CDR3 gives the full variable domain: GAGVSQSPRYKVTKRGQDVTLRCDPISSHATLYWYQQALGQGPEFLTYFNYEAQPDKSGLPSDRFSAERPEGSISTLTIQRTEQRDSAMYRCASSFGLARAGEQFFGEGSRLTVL.

The table lists this clonotype with many counts. V usage is TRBV7-2 and J usage is TRBJ2-5, with 10 bases aligning to TRBD2. Germline V CDR1 and CDR2: SGHTA, FQGNSA. V dropped 4 bases and J dropped 5; count of bases not matched to a gene: 7. This CDR3 is 15 amino acids long. CDR3 DNA sequence: TGTGCCAGCAGCTCCCGGACTAGCGGCGGCGAGACCCAGTACTTC. Its translation: CASSSRTSGGETQYF.

There are many counts of this clonotype. The chain employs TRBV7-2 and TRBJ1-1, with a weak D call TRBD1 (5 bases). Trimming took off 1 base at V and 4 bases at J, with 13 bases between the two ends. The CDR3 runs to 15 residues. The germline CDR1 and CDR2 sequences are SGHTA and FQGNSA. CDR3 nucleotide sequence: TGTGCCAGCAGCTTAGACAGCCGGGGCATCACTGAAGCTTTCTTT. Its protein is CASSLDSRGITEAFF.

Only a few counts were recorded for this clonotype. The CDR3 nucleotides are TGTGCCAGCAGCTCCTATAGCGGGAATGAGCAGTTCTTC. Its translation: CASSSYSGNEQFF. The chain couples TRBV7-2 to TRBJ2-1; 7 bases map to TRBD2. Germline CDR1 SGHTA, CDR2 FQGNSA. CDR3 size: 13 residues. Germline trimming cut 4 bases from V and 7 bases from J; bases unmatched to any gene: 4. The full variable domain, in which reference TRBV7-2 and TRBJ2-1 provide the parts outside the CDR3, is GAGVSQSPSNKVTEKGKDVELRCDPISGHTALYWYRQSLGQGLEFLIYFQGNSAPDKSGLPSDRFSAERTGGSVSTLTIQRTQQEDSAVYLCASSSYSGNEQFFGPGTRLTVL.

Comments on this clonotype: A much larger clone lies a single base off, so this may be a read error. The chain carries TRBV6-1 and TRBJ2-1; 7 bases align to TRBD1. The CDR3 is 12 residues long. Germline trimming cut 6 bases from V and 10 bases from J; bases unmatched to any gene: 6. The V gene's germline CDR1 is MNHNS and CDR2 SASEGT. For the CDR3, the DNA is TGTGCCAGCAGACAGGGGTCCTACGAGCAGTTCTTC. Protein sequence: CASRQGSYEQFF.

This clonotype was seen at least ten times. One junction end disagrees with the germline gene, perhaps due to a read error. The chain recombines TRBV7-9 with TRBJ2-5, with a weak D call TRBD2 (5 bases). CDR1 is SEHNR, CDR2 FQNEAQ, per germline (reference sequence). The CDR3 is 13 residues long. As DNA, the CDR3 is TGTGCCAGCAGCTTAAGCGGAGGACGGGCCCCCAGCTTC. Protein sequence: CASSLSGGRAPSF.

This clonotype was seen repeatedly, ten times or more. The chain has TRBV7-2 and TRBJ1-1; D unclear. CDR3 length: 13 residues. V shed 1 base and J shed 7 bases, with 10 bases lying between them. Germline V gene data show CDR1 as SGHTA and CDR2 as FQGNSA. The CDR3 protein is CASSLGRVGEAFF. DNA for the CDR3: TGTGCCAGCAGCTTAGGTAGGGTAGGTGAAGCTTTCTTT.

This clonotype showed up many times. The chain carries TRBV12-3 or TRBV12-4 and TRBJ1-1; D might be TRBD1 (5 bases). The CDR3 covers 16 residues. V lost 3 bases to trimming and J lost 5 bases, with 19 bases between them. The CDR3 coding sequence is TGTGCCAGCAGTTTGGGATCGGGGCGAAGGAATACTGAAGCTTTCTTT. Translated: CASSLGSGRRNTEAFF.

The chain couples TRBV19 to TRBJ2-4, with D perhaps being TRBD1 or TRBD2 (5 bases each). V was pared by 3 bases and J by 0 bases, with 9 bases between. Germline lookup yields CDR1 LNHDA and CDR2 SQIVND (reference sequence). This CDR3 has 15 residues. CDR3: CASSIGTVAKNIQYF. The CDR3 nucleotides read TGTGCCAGTAGTATCGGGACGGTAGCCAAAAACATTCAGTACTTC.

This clonotype was recorded a few times. The rearrangement links TRBV19 to TRBJ2-1, with 7 nucleotides matching TRBD2. Germline CDR1 and CDR2: LNHDA and SQIVND (reference sequence). V was pared by 5 bases and J by 9 bases, with 10 bases of the junction left unmatched. The CDR3 sequence is 14 residues long. The CDR3 region is CASSSRDYQSEQFF. The CDR3 coding sequence is TGTGCCAGTAGTTCCCGGGACTACCAAAGTGAGCAGTTCTTC.

The chain couples TRBV19 to TRBJ1-2; maybe TRBD1 (5 bases). The CDR3 is 14 amino acids. The ends were cut back, 6 bases at V and 5 bases at J, with 16 bases in the middle. Germline V gene sequence: CDR1 LNHDA, CDR2 SQIVND (reference sequence). The CDR3 coding sequence is TGTGCCAGTAGGCCCGCCCGGGGGATATATGGCTACACCTTC. The encoded protein is CASRPARGIYGYTF.

Comment on this clonotype: This is likely a read error, given that the CDR3 carries no conserved phenylalanine or tryptophan at its end. It is unclear where the CDR3 begins or ends on the DNA, so no DNA is shown, and the CDR3 is as TCRdb lists it. The chain combines TRBV7-2 with TRBJ2-5. The V gene's germline CDR1 is SGHTA and CDR2 FQGNSA. The CDR3 totals 14 residues, both ends included. CDR3 loop: CASSLGTMEETRLL.

In this sample, this clonotype turned up many times. The rearrangement joins TRBV7-8 to TRBJ2-1; 8 bases fit TRBD2. J was trimmed by 7 bases and V by 4 bases; bases with no gene match: 18. The germline CDR1 and CDR2 sequences are SGHVS and FQNEAQ. There are 18 residues in the CDR3. The CDR3, as DNA: TGTGCCAGCAGCTATGTAAGCGGGAGTATTAGGATTCATAATGAGCAGTTCTTC. This gives the protein CASSYVSGSIRIHNEQFF.

The chain combines TRBV5-6 with TRBJ2-2; the D gene is possibly TRBD2 (6 bases). This CDR3 spans 15 amino acids. Germline V lookup: CDR1 SGHDT, CDR2 YYEEEE. Trimming removed 4 bases at V and 1 base at J, with 11 bases between. CDR3 sequence: CASSLDGRNTGELFF. CDR3 sequence (DNA): TGTGCCAGCAGCCTGGACGGGAGGAACACCGGGGAGCTGTTTTTT.

On this clonotype: This likely comes from a read error, as the CDR3 has no conserved phenylalanine or tryptophan at its end. Because the CDR3's place on the DNA is in doubt, the DNA is left out and the CDR3 is given as listed by TCRdb. The rearrangement links TRBV7-6 to TRBJ2-5; the table's D call, TRBD1, was not checked against the DNA. The germline V gene encodes CDR1 SGHVS and CDR2 FNYEAQ. The CDR3 spans 17 residues, counting both ends. CDR3 in amino acids: CASSPSGASLCGESRYL.

J is TRBJ2-5 and V is TRBV7-2; 9 nucleotides agree with TRBD1. The end of the DNA is better explained by TRBJ2-7, so the J call may be wrong. The CDR3 spans 14 residues. The germline gives CDR1 SGHTA, CDR2 FQGNSA. CDR3 loop: CASSPRQGGYEQYF. For the CDR3, the DNA is TGTGCCAGCAGCCCTCGACAGGGGGGTTACGAGCAGTACTTC.

In this sample, this clonotype turned up many times. The J gene is TRBJ1-2, the V gene TRBV6-1, with D unresolved. Germline assignment: CDR1 MNHNS and CDR2 SASEGT. The CDR3 is 13 residues long. The V and J ends lost 5 bases and 4 bases respectively, with 11 bases between them. CDR3 DNA sequence: TGTGCCAGCAGTCCCCGGACCCTCTATGGCTACACCTTC. Translating gives CASSPRTLYGYTF.

As for this clonotype: One base away lies a much larger clone, so this may be a sequencing read error. The V gene is TRBV7-2, the J gene TRBJ2-5; D is uncertain. Germline CDR1 is SGHTA and CDR2 is FQGNSA. This CDR3 has 12 residues. Deletions cut 7 bases from V and 11 bases from J, with 17 bases between. CDR3: CASKGASNEQYF. CDR3 bases: TGTGCCAGCAAGGGCGCTTCAAATGAGCAGTACTTC.

This clonotype is categorized as medium-sized. V usage is TRBV12-3 or TRBV12-4 and J usage is TRBJ2-2; D not certain. Trimming removed 1 base from V and 4 bases from J, with 4 bases in between. The CDR3 spans 13 residues. The DNA of the CDR3 is TGTGCCAGCAGTTTAGAGAGCACCGGGGAGCTGTTTTTT. This encodes CASSLESTGELFF.

The chain recombines TRBV5-6 with TRBJ1-2; the D is unclear. The CDR3 totals 14 residues. Germline values: CDR1 SGHDT, CDR2 YYEEEE. The V and J ends lost 2 bases and 0 bases respectively, with 8 bases between them. The CDR3 coding sequence is TGTGCCAGCAGCTTCGCAGAGACTAACTATGGCTACACCTTC. This sequence encodes CASSFAETNYGYTF.

By share of the sample, this clonotype is medium-sized. The chain uses TRBV7-8 and TRBJ2-2, with D perhaps given as TRBD1 or TRBD2 (5 bases each). The CDR3 consists of 19 residues. Trimming pared 1 base from V and 1 base from J, leaving 19 bases between. CDR1 is SGHVS and CDR2 is FQNEAQ in the germline V gene. The CDR3 loop is CASSLVSFWGTLNTGELFF. CDR3 nucleotide sequence: TGTGCCAGCAGCTTAGTTAGTTTTTGGGGGACGCTGAACACCGGGGAGCTGTTTTTT. Full variable domain (missing parts from reference TRBV7-8 and TRBJ2-2): GAGVSQSPRYKVAKRGQDVALRCDPISGHVSLFWYQQALGQGPEFLTYFQNEAQLDKSGLPSDRFFAERPEGSVSTLKIQRTQQEDSAVYLCASSLVSFWGTLNTGELFFGEGSRLTVL.

Worth noting for this clonotype: At one end, the junction sequence differs from germline, possibly due to a read error. The J gene is TRBJ2-4, the V gene TRBV7-2; D tentatively reads TRBD1 or TRBD2 (6 bases each). This CDR3 is built from 16 residues. Germline V gives CDR1 SGHTA, CDR2 FQGNSA. The CDR3 DNA follows: TGTGCCAGCAGGGTGCTGGGGGGCCGTGTCCAAAACACTCAGTACTTC. Amino acid sequence: CASRVLGGRVQNTQYF.

V and J are TRBV10-2 and TRBJ2-1, with 9 bases fitting TRBD1. Gene TRBJ2-7 matches the end of the DNA better, so the J call may be wrong. The V gene's germline CDR1 is WSHSY and CDR2 SAAADI. This CDR3 is 12 amino acids long. This CDR3 reads CASTTGGYEQYF. The CDR3 coding sequence is TGCGCCAGTACGACAGGGGGCTACGAGCAGTACTTC.

The rearrangement links TRBV6-2 or TRBV6-3 to TRBJ2-4, with D maybe TRBD2 (6 bases). Per the germline V gene, CDR1 is MNHEY and CDR2 is SVGEGT. Trimming cost V 6 bases and J 1 base, with 10 bases left between them. There are 14 residues in the CDR3. Here the CDR3 reads CASREGPAKNIQYF. The CDR3 DNA is TGTGCCAGCAGGGAGGGGCCGGCCAAAAACATTCAGTACTTC.

The chain is built from TRBV5-6 and TRBJ2-3; 10 nucleotides align to TRBD1. This CDR3 comprises 16 residues. V lost 2 bases to trimming and J lost 4 bases; unmatched junction nucleotides: 7. Germline V gene sequence: CDR1 SGHDT, CDR2 YYEEEE. In nucleotides, the CDR3 is TGTGCCAGCAGCTTCCGGGACAGGGGTTTCGCAGATACGCAGTATTTT. Translation gives CASSFRDRGFADTQYF.

This chain joins TRBV7-2 and TRBJ2-5; the D is unclear. Germline lookup yields CDR1 SGHTA and CDR2 FQGNSA. There are 14 residues in the CDR3. With 1 base removed from V and 7 bases from J, the gap between germline ends came to 13 bases. As DNA, the CDR3 is TGTGCCAGCAGCTTAGATCCAGCCTTAAGGACCCAGTACTTC. Its translation: CASSLDPALRTQYF.

A few counts support this clonotype. The V gene is TRBV5-7, the J gene TRBJ2-5; D is possibly TRBD2 (7 bases). The end of the DNA is better explained by TRBJ2-7, so the J call may be wrong. TRBV5-7 is filed as an ORF, its function uncertain. This CDR3 contains 15 residues. CDR3 nucleotide sequence: TGTGCCAGCAGTTGGGGGGGGCGCGAGGGGAACGAGCAGTACTTC. It specifies CASSWGGREGNEQYF.